This record concerns one T cell receptor beta chain sequence. This sample stems from a study of control samples from healthy donors and cancer patients. The table came from immunoSEQ multiplex PCR; TCRdb's copy has only in-frame clones and leaves some out. There are 85,000 to 110,000 clones in the sample; around nine tenths occur only once, and roughly 19% lies in the top ten. This CDR3 comprises 13 residues. Germline values: CDR1 MNHEY, CDR2 SVGAGI. Deletions cut 0 bases from V and 8 bases from J, with 10 bases between. Material: PBMCs. The receptor's source is a man between 60 and 75 years old with lung cancer. The V call is TRBV6-5, the J call TRBJ1-2, with D unresolved. The CDR3 DNA sequence: TGTGCCAGCAGTTACTCCATGGTGCAGGGCTACACCTTC. Protein product: CASSYSMVQGYTF.